The entry below describes one TCR beta chain. V lost 5 bases and J lost 4; bases outside the gene matches: 12. In germline, CDR1 is DFQATT, CDR2 SNEGSKA (reference sequence). This CDR3 spans 16 amino acids. The sample belongs to a study of blood T cells in healthy people across ages. Primers used in a second PCR of roughly 6 to 12 cycles were a sample-barcoded 5' primer and a J-beta primer mix. TCRdb called the 5' RACE reads again in MiXCR, with one record for every CDR3 protein. The data contain 1,500,000 or so distinct CDR3 sequences, 35% to 45% of them singletons. Sequencing was carried out using blood. The sequence was obtained from a woman aged 18-29 years in good health. The J gene is TRBJ2-1, the V gene TRBV20-1; 9 nucleotides match TRBD2. The CDR3 loop is CSAGLLSSGTYNEQFF. CDR3 DNA sequence: TGCAGTGCTGGCCTTCTATCTAGCGGGACTTACAATGAGCAGTTCTTC.